This TCR beta chain was found in a study of naive and memory T cell subsets. V shed 4 bases, J shed 6 bases, and the junction held 14 bases outside the gene matches. CDR1 SGHRS and CDR2 YFSETQ come from the germline V gene. The CDR3 extends over 16 amino acids. Details on this clonotype: Its antigen is unidentified.

General study points: Diversity fell and Gini index rose from naive through CM, EM, EMRA.

The beta constant-region primer was an equimolar mix of two oligonucleotides covering TRBC1 and TRBC2. Ligation attached a single-stranded oligonucleotide with a 12-nucleotide UMI and the SP2 primer to the cDNA 3' end. The ligated cDNA underwent four PCR rounds using SP2 and nested alpha and beta constant-region primers. MiXCR was run by TCRdb on the UMI-ligation and nested PCR reads, yielding one entry per CDR3 protein. Among roughly 20,000 distinct CDR3 sequences, about 11% were seen once, and the ten largest hold about a sixth. Sequential positive selection took CD4 T cells first, then CD8 T cells.

Sample: central memory CD8+ T cells from blood. The source of this sequence is a human donor in good health. The gene calls are TRBV5-1 and TRBJ2-7; TRBD2 matches at 9 bases. The CDR3 protein is CASSPREAGGPTEQYF. The CDR3 region has the DNA TGCGCCAGCAGCCCCCGGGAGGCGGGAGGGCCGACCGAGCAGTACTTC.